This T cell receptor beta chain appears in the sequencing data of a study of molecular identifiers for immune sequencing clone quantification. Study-level results: Clones exceeding 20 RNA copies carried over 98% of effector molecules but under 1% of naive-cell molecules.

This clonotype was seen more than once but under ten times. Its target is unknown. Unmatched junction bases numbered 6, after V lost 4 bases and J lost 0 bases. The germline CDR1 and CDR2 sequences are MNHEY and SVGAGI. This CDR3 has 15 residues. The bulk TCR libraries were made with methods described before and with listed TCR primers. TCRdb reprocessed the PCR reads via MiXCR and lists one record per CDR3 protein. The sample comprises 85,000 to 100,000 distinct CDR3 sequences, 24% of which are singletons, and approximately 0.91% rests with the top ten. Sequencing was performed on naive CD8+ T cells from blood, with Jurkat cell RNA spiked in. Described subset: FACS-sorted CD8+CD4-CCR7+CD45RA+ naive T cells. This clonotype originated in a human donor in good health. Some libraries in this study had Jurkat cell RNA spiked in. The rearrangement links TRBV6-5 to TRBJ2-7, with TRBD1 matching over 7 bases. CDR3: CASSSSQGYSYEQYF. The DNA of the CDR3 is TGTGCCAGCAGTTCCTCACAGGGGTACTCCTACGAGCAGTACTTC.